What follows are 10 T cell receptor beta chains derived from one specimen sequenced in a study of cytomegalovirus exposure and HLA in healthy donors. Primers: 60 Vbeta forward and 13 Jbeta reverse. The repertoire was sequenced with immunoSEQ multiplex PCR; TCRdb's copy has only in-frame clones and lacks some. The data show around 280,000 clones, approximately 90% seen once. The specimen was PBMCs. Receptors were obtained from a woman aged 18-29 years in good health and CMV-seronegative.

This chain joins TRBV6-1 and TRBJ2-1, with 7 bases that match TRBD2. Germline V gives CDR1 MNHNS, CDR2 SASEGT. The J segment lost 6 bases and the V segment lost 0 bases, leaving 11 bases of the junction unmatched. This CDR3 is built from 17 residues. This chain's CDR3 is CASSEAAFGEGRNEQFF. DNA of the CDR3: TGTGCCAGCAGTGAAGCAGCGTTCGGGGAGGGGCGCAATGAGCAGTTCTTC.

J is TRBJ2-3 and V is TRBV5-6; a possible D gene is TRBD1 (6 bases). CDR1 and CDR2 from the germline V gene are SGHDT and YYEEEE. The V gene lost 4 bases and the J gene lost 2 bases, with 11 bases spanning the gap. This CDR3 has 14 residues. The CDR3 sequence is CASSTGTPTDTQYF. In nucleotides, the CDR3 is TGTGCCAGCAGCACCGGGACACCCACAGATACGCAGTATTTT.

The chain employs TRBV9 and TRBJ2-1, with D possibly matching TRBD1 (6 bases). V was shortened by 8 bases and J by 3 bases, with 15 bases between the two germline ends. This CDR3 has 14 amino acids. From germline, CDR1 is SGDLS and CDR2 YYNGEE. CDR3 region: CASSGHLSYNEQFF. In DNA, the CDR3 is TGTGCCAGTTCGGGACATCTAAGCTACAATGAGCAGTTCTTC.

The chain is built from TRBV5-4 and TRBJ2-7; D perhaps matches TRBD1 (6 bases). V dropped 3 bases and J dropped 3 bases, with 16 bases sitting between them. Germline V CDR1 and CDR2: SGHNT, YYREEE (reference sequence). This CDR3 is built from 15 residues. The CDR3 protein is CASSSPQDRNYEQYF. The CDR3 nucleotides are TGTGCCAGCAGCTCACCCCAGGACAGAAACTACGAGCAGTACTTC.

The rearrangement links TRBV29-1 to TRBJ1-3; TRBD1 matches at 8 bases. The CDR3 consists of 13 residues. Germline V gives CDR1 SQVTM, CDR2 ANQGSEA. V was clipped by 1 base and J by 4 bases; unmatched bases: 0. CDR3 DNA: TGCAGCGTTGAAGGGACAGGGGGAAACACCATATATTTT. Translating it yields CSVEGTGGNTIYF.

This chain joins TRBV5-1 and TRBJ2-3; possibly TRBD2 for D (6 bases). The CDR3 has 18 amino acids. CDR1 is SGHRS, CDR2 YFSETQ, per germline. The V and J ends lost 1 base and 0 bases respectively, with 18 bases between them. CDR3 in DNA: TGCGCCAGCAGCTTGCTCGTAGCCGGGGGAACTAGCACAGATACGCAGTATTTT. This translates into CASSLLVAGGTSTDTQYF.

The chain has TRBV7-7 and TRBJ2-5, with D hard to call. CDR3 size: 15 residues. V lost 5 bases and J 1 base, leaving 14 bases between the germline ends. Germline V gene data show CDR1 as SSHAT and CDR2 as FNYEAQ (reference sequence). The CDR3 DNA sequence: TGTGCCAGCAGCCCTGGGCTAAGCTCCCAAGAGACCCAGTACTTC. This codes for CASSPGLSSQETQYF.

This sequence joins TRBV28 and TRBJ1-2; tentative D call: TRBD1 (5 bases). With 2 bases removed from V and 8 bases from J, the gap between germline ends came to 15 bases. CDR3 size: 14 residues. Germline CDR1 and CDR2: MDHEN and SYDVKM. The CDR3 region is CASSLRIGGEGYTF. The CDR3, as DNA: TGTGCCAGCAGTTTAAGAATCGGAGGGGAGGGCTACACCTTC.

This clone was found once. The V gene is TRBV2, the J gene TRBJ1-4; TRBD1 aligns across 8 bases. Trimming took 5 bases from V and 7 from J; bases not matched to a gene: 6. The CDR3 runs 14 residues. Germline V gene sequence: CDR1 SNHLY, CDR2 FYNNEI. This CDR3 reads CASSLTGVGEKLFF. DNA for the CDR3: TGTGCCAGCAGTTTGACAGGGGTGGGTGAAAAACTGTTTTTT.

This clone was found once. The chain has TRBV5-1 and TRBJ1-3; no definite D call. Trimming took 5 bases from V and 0 from J, leaving 18 bases between them. This CDR3 has 17 amino acids. Germline V gene sequence: CDR1 SGHRS, CDR2 YFSETQ. CDR3 nucleotides: TGCGCCAGCAGTTTACTTCCGGGTCCTGACTCTGGAAACACCATATATTTT. Its protein is CASSLLPGPDSGNTIYF.